This T cell receptor (beta chain) was retrieved from a study of tumor-infiltrating lymphocytes in oesophageal squamous cell carcinoma. This clonotype was seen repeatedly, ten times or more. TCRdb re-called the PCR reads through MiXCR, storing one row per CDR3 protein. This sample yields around 23,000 distinct CDR3 sequences, of which around two fifths are seen a single time; approximately 40% belongs to the top ten. Germline values: CDR1 SGHRS, CDR2 YFSETQ. The CDR3 runs 15 residues. The V and J genes are TRBV5-1 and TRBJ2-1, with D uncertain. The closer fit of TRBJ2-7 to the DNA end suggests the J call may be wrong. The sequence was collected from a male donor with esophageal squamous cell carcinoma. Material: esophageal tumor tissue. The CDR3 loop reads CASSLGSHANYEQYF. CDR3 in DNA: TGCGCCAGCAGCTTGGGATCCCACGCAAATTACGAGCAGTACTTC.